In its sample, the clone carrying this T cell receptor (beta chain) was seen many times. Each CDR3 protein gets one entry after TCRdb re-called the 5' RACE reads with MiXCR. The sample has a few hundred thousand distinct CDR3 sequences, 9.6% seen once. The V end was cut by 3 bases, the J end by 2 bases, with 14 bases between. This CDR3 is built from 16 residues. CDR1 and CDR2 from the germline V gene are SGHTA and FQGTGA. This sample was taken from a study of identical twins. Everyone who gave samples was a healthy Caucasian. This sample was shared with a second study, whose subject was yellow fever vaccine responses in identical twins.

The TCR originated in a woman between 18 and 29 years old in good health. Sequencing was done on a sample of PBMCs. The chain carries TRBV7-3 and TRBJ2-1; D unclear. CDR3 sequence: CASSFGGSRAYNEQFF. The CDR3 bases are TGTGCCAGCAGCTTCGGTGGCAGTAGGGCCTACAATGAGCAGTTCTTC.